This TCR beta chain comes out of a study of early T cells in non-severe SARS-CoV-2 infection. The CDR3 sequence is 12 residues long. Germline assignment: CDR1 SGHTA and CDR2 FQGNSA. Trimming took 2 bases from V and 5 from J, leaving 6 bases between them. This clonotype occurred many times. TCRdb ran MiXCR on the 5' RACE reads and lists one entry per CDR3 protein. The sample has 35,000 to 45,000 distinct CDR3 sequences, 5.8% seen once; the top ten hold roughly 25%. The chain joins TRBV7-2 to TRBJ2-5; D is unresolved. Sequencing used whole blood. The receptor's source is an adult who was a healthcare worker with PCR-confirmed SARS-CoV-2 infection or an uninfected control (not recorded which). The CDR3 here is CASSLSGETQYF. In nucleotides, the CDR3 is TGTGCCAGCAGCTTAAGTGGGGAGACCCAGTACTTC.